These 24 T cell receptor beta chains originate from one sample sequenced in a study of OX40 agonist ivuxolimab in advanced cancers. Sequencing was performed with immunoSEQ multiplex PCR; in TCRdb, only in-frame clones are kept and a portion is missing. The profile shows over 50,000 clones, 80% to 95% of them singletons. The material sequenced was CD4+ or CD8+ T cells sorted from blood, taken in a trial of the OX40 agonist ivuxolimab. All receptors derive from an adult with an advanced solid tumor such as melanoma, head and neck, liver or kidney cancer.

The rearrangement joins TRBV14 to TRBJ2-3; the match to TRBD2 covers 11 bases. Trimming at V came to 0 bases and at J to 0 bases, leaving 5 bases not matched to a gene. This CDR3 is built from 18 residues. The germline CDR1 and CDR2 sequences are SGHDN and FVKESK. CDR3 DNA sequence: TGTGCCAGCAGCCAAGAATTTTGGACTAGCGGGAGCACAGATACGCAGTATTTT. Translation: CASSQEFWTSGSTDTQYF. The full variable domain, its missing parts supplied by reference TRBV14 and TRBJ2-3, is EAGVTQFPSHSVIEKGQTVTLRCDPISGHDNLYWYRRVMGKEIKFLLHFVKESKQDESGMPNNRFLAERTGGTYSTLKVQPAELEDSGVYFCASSQEFWTSGSTDTQYFGPGTRLTVL.

The chain has TRBV15 and TRBJ2-3, with D possibly matching TRBD2 (5 bases). Germline CDR1 reads LNHNV; CDR2 reads YYDKDF (reference sequence). CDR3 length: 13 residues. The V and J ends lost 6 bases and 1 base respectively, with 8 bases between them. CDR3 sequence (DNA): TGTGCCACCAGGAACGGGGGCACAGATACGCAGTATTTT. This encodes CATRNGGTDTQYF.

The chain is built from TRBV15 and TRBJ2-1; the D is unclear. Germline lookup yields CDR1 LNHNV and CDR2 YYDKDF (reference sequence). The V end lost 2 bases, the J end lost 0 bases, and 11 bases lay between the germline ends. This CDR3 has 16 amino acids. The CDR3 DNA follows: TGTGCCACCAGCAGACTCGGCCAAAGCTCCTACAATGAGCAGTTCTTC. Translation gives CATSRLGQSSYNEQFF.

V and J are TRBV9 and TRBJ1-4; no firm D call. CDR1 is SGDLS, CDR2 YYNGEE, per germline. The CDR3 covers 12 residues. With 4 bases removed from V and 7 bases from J, the gap between germline ends came to 8 bases. CDR3 sequence (DNA): TGTGCCAGCAGCCCCCCGAGTGAAAAACTGTTTTTT. Its translation: CASSPPSEKLFF.

V gene TRBV27 combines with J gene TRBJ1-2; 10 nucleotides line up with TRBD1. CDR3 length equals 13 residues. The V segment lost 4 bases and the J segment 9 bases; nucleotides outside the gene matches: 5. Germline lookup yields CDR1 MNHEY and CDR2 SMNVEV (reference sequence). CDR3 protein: CASSYRDRGSYTF. The CDR3 region has the DNA TGTGCCAGCAGTTACCGGGACAGGGGTAGCTACACCTTC.

The rearrangement uses TRBV4-1 and TRBJ2-5; possible D gene TRBD2, 6 bases. Germline V gives CDR1 MGHRA, CDR2 YSYEKL. This CDR3 has 13 amino acids. The V end lost 2 bases, the J end lost 4 bases, and 8 bases lay between the germline ends. The CDR3 coding sequence is TGCGCCAGCAGCCAATGGAGGGGAGAGACCCAGTACTTC. Amino acid sequence: CASSQWRGETQYF.

The genes are TRBV4-3 and TRBJ2-4; D is possibly TRBD2 (5 bases). Trimming stripped 5 bases from V and 4 bases from J, with 9 bases between. Germline lookup yields CDR1 LGHNA and CDR2 YSLEER. CDR3 length equals 13 residues. CDR3 residues: CASSRGLKNIQYF. DNA for the CDR3: TGCGCCAGCAGCAGAGGGCTTAAAAACATTCAGTACTTC.

The chain is built from TRBV6-5 and TRBJ1-6; D is uncertain. The germline CDR1 and CDR2 sequences are MNHEY and SVGAGI. The germline V and J ends were trimmed by 8 bases and 14 bases, with 13 bases remaining between them. The CDR3 extends over 11 amino acids. The CDR3 bases are TGTGCCAGCGGAGATGTTCAGGCCCTCCACTTT. Encoded protein: CASGDVQALHF.

This clone was picked up one time. V is TRBV6-5 and J is TRBJ2-2; D not resolved. Germline CDR1 and CDR2: MNHEY and SVGAGI. Between the trimmed V and J ends, which lost 7 bases and 5 bases, there was a span of 14 bases. This CDR3 contains 14 residues. The CDR3 sequence is CASKSLLNTGELFF. The CDR3 DNA is TGTGCCAGCAAATCACTACTGAATACCGGGGAGCTGTTTTTT.

J is TRBJ1-3 and V is TRBV7-9; D is unclear. This CDR3 has 12 amino acids. The germline gives CDR1 SEHNR, CDR2 FQNEAQ (reference sequence). Deletions cut 6 bases from V and 4 bases from J, with 7 bases between. The CDR3 is CASRGLGNTIYF. The CDR3 DNA reads as TGTGCCAGCAGGGGGTTAGGAAACACCATATATTTT. Based on the CDR3 plus reference TRBV7-9 and TRBJ1-3, the full variable domain is DTGVSQNPRHKITKRGQNVTFRCDPISEHNRLYWYRQTLGQGPEFLTYFQNEAQLEKSRLLSDRFSAERPKGSFSTLEIQRTEQGDSAMYLCASRGLGNTIYFGEGSWLTVV.

V usage is TRBV19 and J usage is TRBJ2-1; unclear D gene. V lost 3 bases to trimming and J lost 4 bases, with 19 bases between them. Germline assignment: CDR1 LNHDA and CDR2 SQIVND (reference sequence). This CDR3 has 17 residues. CDR3: CASSISPRQGPYNEQFF. CDR3 bases: TGTGCCAGTAGTATTTCCCCACGGCAAGGTCCGTACAATGAGCAGTTCTTC.

This clone was seen just once. The chain has TRBV28 and TRBJ2-1; TRBD1 matches at 10 bases. CDR3 size: 16 residues. The V and J ends lost 4 bases and 9 bases, in that order; junction bases with no gene match: 12. CDR1 MDHEN and CDR2 SYDVKM come from the germline V gene. CDR3 in amino acids: CASSSARGTGVGEQFF. The CDR3 DNA reads as TGTGCCAGCAGTTCGGCCCGAGGGACAGGGGTAGGTGAGCAGTTCTTC.

The rearrangement links TRBV7-9 to TRBJ2-1; D unresolved. Trimming removed 2 bases from V and 2 bases from J, with 7 bases in between. The CDR3 is made up of 14 amino acids. From germline, CDR1 is SEHNR and CDR2 FQNEAQ (reference sequence). CDR3 sequence reads: CASSLSDTYNEQFF. The CDR3 DNA is TGTGCCAGCAGCTTATCGGATACCTACAATGAGCAGTTCTTC. Using reference TRBV7-9 and TRBJ2-1 for the parts outside the CDR3, the full variable domain is DTGVSQNPRHKITKRGQNVTFRCDPISEHNRLYWYRQTLGQGPEFLTYFQNEAQLEKSRLLSDRFSAERPKGSFSTLEIQRTEQGDSAMYLCASSLSDTYNEQFFGPGTRLTVL.

The gene calls are TRBV28 and TRBJ1-2; D uncertain. The CDR3 spans 17 residues. Germline V lookup: CDR1 MDHEN, CDR2 SYDVKM. Trimming removed 5 bases from V and 5 bases from J, with 24 bases in between. The CDR3 DNA reads as TGTGCCAGCAGTCTATACGGGGAAGGGCCCATGTCGTATGGCTACACCTTC. This sequence encodes CASSLYGEGPMSYGYTF.

This chain connects TRBV27 to TRBJ1-5; no clear D. V shed 3 bases and J shed 1 base, with 10 bases lying between them. The CDR3 covers 15 residues. The germline gives CDR1 MNHEY, CDR2 SMNVEV (reference sequence). The CDR3 loop reads CASSFGIPSNQPQHF. The CDR3 bases are TGTGCCAGCAGTTTTGGTATCCCAAGCAATCAGCCCCAGCATTTT.

This clone was seen only a few times. The rearrangement uses TRBV28 and TRBJ1-6, with no clear D. The germline V and J ends were trimmed by 7 bases and 0 bases, with 10 bases remaining between them. Germline lookup yields CDR1 MDHEN and CDR2 SYDVKM. The CDR3 covers 15 residues. This CDR3 is CASKRGASYNSPLHF. CDR3 in DNA: TGTGCCAGCAAGCGCGGAGCCTCCTATAATTCACCCCTCCACTTT.

V gene TRBV6-5 combines with J gene TRBJ2-3, with unresolved D. The germline V gene has CDR1 MNHEY and CDR2 SVGAGI. The length of the CDR3 is 14 residues. Deletions cut 6 bases from V and 5 bases from J, with 15 bases between. CDR3 in amino acids: CASSALRILDTQYF. CDR3 sequence (DNA): TGTGCCAGCAGCGCACTACGAATACTAGATACGCAGTATTTT.

This clone has a handful of counts. The DNA of the CDR3 is TGTGCCACCAGCAAGACAGGGAGGGGACGCAATCAGCCCCAGCATTTT. This encodes CATSKTGRGRNQPQHF. This chain uses TRBV15 with TRBJ1-5; TRBD1 matches at 7 bases. The length of the CDR3 is 16 residues. Per the germline V gene, CDR1 is LNHNV and CDR2 is YYDKDF (reference sequence). The trim removed 4 bases at V and 2 bases at J, leaving 8 bases unmatched. The full variable domain, in which reference TRBV15 and TRBJ1-5 provide the parts outside the CDR3, is DAMVIQNPRYQVTQFGKPVTLSCSQTLNHNVMYWYQQKSSQAPKLLFHYYDKDFNNEADTPDNFQSRRPNTSFCFLDIRSPGLGDTAMYLCATSKTGRGRNQPQHFGDGTRLSIL.

V gene TRBV11-2 combines with J gene TRBJ2-3, with TRBD2 matching over 8 bases. The CDR3 covers 15 residues. The germline CDR1 and CDR2 sequences are SGHAT and FQNNGV. The V and J ends lost 4 bases and 4 bases, in that order; junction bases with no gene match: 7. The CDR3: CASSYDSGSADTQYF. As DNA, the CDR3 is TGTGCCAGCAGCTACGACAGCGGGAGCGCAGATACGCAGTATTTT.

A remark on this clone: This CDR3 is also generated by other DNA sequences in the sample. V usage is TRBV5-6 and J usage is TRBJ2-3; no definite D call. The CDR3 contains 12 residues. CDR1 is SGHDT and CDR2 is YYEEEE in the germline V gene. Trimming shortened V by 2 bases and J by 1 base, and 2 bases separated the two germline ends. CDR3: CASSFGTDTQYF. The CDR3 DNA follows: TGTGCCAGCAGCTTCGGCACAGATACGCAGTATTTT.

V gene TRBV29-1 combines with J gene TRBJ2-3, with 7 positions matching TRBD2. The CDR3 has 14 residues. V was pared by 0 bases and J by 2 bases, with 2 bases of the junction left unmatched. Germline V gene sequence: CDR1 SQVTM, CDR2 ANQGSEA. This CDR3 reads CSVEEGTTTDTQYF. Here the CDR3 DNA reads TGCAGCGTTGAAGAGGGGACTACCACAGATACGCAGTATTTT.

The count of this clone is one. The V call is TRBV6-6, the J call TRBJ2-1; weak D call: TRBD2 (5 bases). Germline V CDR1 and CDR2: MNHNY, SVGAGI (reference sequence). The CDR3 is 13 residues long. Trimming took 1 base from V and 8 from J, leaving 9 bases between them. DNA of the CDR3: TGTGCCAGCAGTTACTTAGCGAGTGATGAGCAGTTCTTC. Protein sequence: CASSYLASDEQFF.

The gene calls are TRBV19 and TRBJ1-2, with D perhaps TRBD1 (6 bases). Germline-derived CDR1 and CDR2 are LNHDA and SQIVND (reference sequence). Trimming stripped 3 bases from V and 2 bases from J, with 7 bases between. The CDR3 spans 13 residues. The CDR3 region has the DNA TGTGCCAGTAGTATGGGGGGCAACTATGGCTACACCTTC. This translates into CASSMGGNYGYTF.

The CDR3 coding sequence is TGTGCCAGCAGATCGACAGGGTTCGAGCAGTACTTC. Translated: CASRSTGFEQYF. This chain links TRBV28 with TRBJ2-7; 7 bases align to TRBD1. J gave up 6 bases and V 6 bases, and 5 bases lay outside the gene matches. This CDR3 spans 12 amino acids. CDR1 is MDHEN and CDR2 is SYDVKM in the germline V gene. Drawing the rest from reference TRBV28 and TRBJ2-7, the complete variable domain is DVKVTQSSRYLVKRTGEKVFLECVQDMDHENMFWYRQDPGLGLRLIYFSYDVKMKEKGDIPEGYSVSREKKERFSLILESASTNQTSMYLCASRSTGFEQYFGPGTRLTVT.